Listed here are 26 T cell receptor beta chains from one sample, sequenced in a study of OX40 agonist ivuxolimab in advanced cancers. Method: immunoSEQ multiplex PCR; TCRdb's copy keeps in-frame clones and lacks some. This table holds 65,000 to 100,000 clones, around nine tenths found once. Material: CD4+ or CD8+ T cells sorted from blood, obtained in a trial of the OX40 agonist ivuxolimab. These receptors were collected from an adult with an advanced solid tumor such as melanoma, head and neck, liver or kidney cancer.

This chain uses TRBV5-4 with TRBJ2-5; D remains unclear. Germline CDR1 and CDR2: SGHNT and YYREEE (reference sequence). The CDR3 has 15 residues. The germline V and J ends were trimmed by 0 bases and 1 base, with 10 bases remaining between them. CDR3: CASSLGQIGQETQYF. For the CDR3, the DNA is TGTGCCAGCAGCTTGGGCCAGATAGGCCAAGAGACCCAGTACTTC.

V gene TRBV28 combines with J gene TRBJ2-5; D not resolved. The germline gives CDR1 MDHEN, CDR2 SYDVKM. The CDR3 length is 15 residues. Trimming shortened V by 1 base and J by 1 base, and 10 bases separated the two germline ends. The CDR3 reads CASSLFLGVQETQYF. CDR3 sequence (DNA): TGTGCCAGCAGTTTATTCTTAGGTGTCCAAGAGACCCAGTACTTC.

This clone was recorded a few times. The chain couples TRBV28 to TRBJ1-2, with no clear D. The ends were cut back, 6 bases at V and 7 bases at J, with 9 bases in the middle. This CDR3 contains 11 residues. CDR1 MDHEN and CDR2 SYDVKM come from the germline V gene. In DNA, the CDR3 is TGTGCCAGCAGACTATACAGTGGCTACACCTTC. Translating gives CASRLYSGYTF.

J is TRBJ2-3 and V is TRBV28; a possible D gene is TRBD1 (6 bases). CDR1 and CDR2 from the germline V gene are MDHEN and SYDVKM. V lost 7 bases, J lost 1 base, and 18 bases lay in between. The length of the CDR3 is 16 residues. The CDR3 coding sequence is TGTGCCAGCACTCCACAGGGCCTTTATGGCACAGATACGCAGTATTTT. Its protein is CASTPQGLYGTDTQYF.

The genes are TRBV7-6 and TRBJ2-5; D unclear. The CDR3 sequence is 12 residues long. Trimming left V 5 bases short and J 3 bases short, with 7 bases between. Germline V CDR1 and CDR2: SGHVS, FNYEAQ. CDR3 amino acids: CASSRAEETQYF. The CDR3 region has the DNA TGTGCCAGCAGCCGTGCGGAAGAGACCCAGTACTTC.

The chain carries TRBV28 and TRBJ1-5; a possible D gene is TRBD1 (5 bases). This CDR3 spans 11 amino acids. Germline V gene data show CDR1 as MDHEN and CDR2 as SYDVKM. Trimming took 6 bases from V and 11 from J, leaving 11 bases between them. The DNA of the CDR3 is TGTGCCAGCAGGTCTCAGGGATCCCAGCATTTT. Protein: CASRSQGSQHF.

V and J are TRBV5-1 and TRBJ2-1; the D call may be TRBD1 or TRBD2 (5 bases each). V was clipped by 0 bases and J by 6 bases, with 16 bases between them. Germline loops: CDR1 SGHRS, CDR2 YFSETQ. This CDR3 is 16 amino acids long. Here the CDR3 reads CASSLGGTGSLNEQFF. In DNA, the CDR3 is TGCGCCAGCAGCTTGGGAGGGACGGGAAGCCTCAATGAGCAGTTCTTC.

This clone was seen more than once but under ten times. The rearrangement links TRBV19 to TRBJ1-1; D is unresolved. Trimming left V 3 bases short and J 3 bases short, with 2 bases between. This CDR3 has 11 residues. Looked up from germline, CDR1 is LNHDA and CDR2 is SQIVND (reference sequence). CDR3 nucleotide sequence: TGTGCCAGTAGTATGGACACTGAAGCTTTCTTT. This translates into CASSMDTEAFF.

The rearrangement links TRBV7-2 to TRBJ2-5; no definite D call. The CDR3 is 17 amino acids. V gave up 1 base and J gave up 2 bases, with 17 bases separating them. CDR1 SGHTA and CDR2 FQGNSA come from the germline V gene. CDR3 sequence: CASSLEPKASQQETQYF. The CDR3 region has the DNA TGTGCCAGCAGCTTAGAACCCAAAGCCAGCCAACAAGAGACCCAGTACTTC. Combining the CDR3 with reference TRBV7-2 and TRBJ2-5 gives the whole variable domain GAGVSQSPSNKVTEKGKDVELRCDPISGHTALYWYRQSLGQGLEFLIYFQGNSAPDKSGLPSDRFSAERTGGSVSTLTIQRTQQEDSAVYLCASSLEPKASQQETQYFGPGTRLLVL.

V usage is TRBV7-9 and J usage is TRBJ2-7, with D unclear. This CDR3 contains 17 residues. V was pared by 3 bases and J by 4 bases, with 22 bases between. Germline lookup yields CDR1 SEHNR and CDR2 FQNEAQ (reference sequence). For the CDR3, the DNA is TGTGCCAGCAGCTTGATCGGCACTGCCCCCAAGAGGTACGAGCAGTACTTC. Translating it yields CASSLIGTAPKRYEQYF.

The V call is TRBV30, the J call TRBJ2-5; TRBD1 or TRBD2 may be the D gene (5 bases each). Trimming stripped 8 bases from V and 4 bases from J, with 20 bases between. CDR1 is GTSNPN and CDR2 is SVGIG in the germline V gene (reference sequence). This CDR3 is 14 amino acids long. CDR3 coding DNA: TGTGCCCGATGGGACCCTGGCCTCGGAGAGACCCAGTACTTC. Translating gives CARWDPGLGETQYF. Full variable domain (outside the CDR3, taken from reference TRBV30 and TRBJ2-5): SQTIHQWPATLVQPVGSPLSLECTVEGTSNPNLYWYRQAAGRGLQLLFYSVGIGQISSEVPQNLSASRPQDRQFILSSKKLLLSDSGFYLCARWDPGLGETQYFGPGTRLLVL.

The chain uses TRBV10-3 and TRBJ2-2; 8 nucleotides agree with TRBD1. The CDR3 runs to 13 residues. Germline V gives CDR1 ENHRY, CDR2 SYGVKD. V was clipped by 7 bases and J by 7 bases; unmatched bases: 5. The DNA of the CDR3 is TGTGCCATCACCCAGGGGGCCGACGGGGAGCTGTTTTTT. As protein: CAITQGADGELFF.

In DNA, the CDR3 is TGTGCTAGTGGTTTGACGGTAGCGGGATGGACCGGGGAGCTGTTTTTT. It specifies CASGLTVAGWTGELFF. The chain has TRBV12-5 and TRBJ2-2, with 8 nucleotides matching TRBD2. This CDR3 has 16 amino acids. The germline gives CDR1 LGHNT, CDR2 FRNRAP. Trimming took 2 bases from V and 5 from J; bases not matched to a gene: 7.

This clone was recorded a few times. The chain has TRBV19 and TRBJ2-1; 9 bases align to TRBD2. V was pared by 6 bases and J by 13 bases, with 13 bases of the junction left unmatched. This CDR3 contains 14 residues. Germline CDR1 is LNHDA and CDR2 is SQIVND (reference sequence). The CDR3 region is CASRNSGRQGTQFF. In nucleotides, the CDR3 is TGTGCCAGTAGAAATAGCGGGAGACAGGGTACACAGTTCTTC.

This chain joins TRBV7-2 and TRBJ2-7, with a tentative D call TRBD1 (6 bases). Germline V lookup: CDR1 SGHTA, CDR2 FQGNSA. V lost 5 bases to trimming and J lost 4 bases, with 15 bases between them. The CDR3 length is 14 residues. CDR3 DNA sequence: TGTGCCAGCAGCAAATATCAGGGGCAATACGAGCAGTACTTC. As protein: CASSKYQGQYEQYF.

CDR3 sequence reads: CASRSYRGANEKLFF. CDR3 nucleotide sequence: TGTGCCAGCAGGTCGTACAGGGGTGCTAATGAAAAACTGTTTTTT. V gene TRBV7-9 combines with J gene TRBJ1-4; 7 positions match TRBD1. Germline V gives CDR1 SEHNR, CDR2 FQNEAQ (reference sequence). Trimming cost V 6 bases and J 3 bases; bases outside gene matches: 7. CDR3 length: 15 residues.

The J gene is TRBJ1-6, the V gene TRBV28; 8 positions match TRBD1. Unmatched junction bases numbered 12, after V lost 10 bases and J lost 10 bases. This CDR3 spans 14 amino acids. CDR1 and CDR2 from the germline V gene are MDHEN and SYDVKM. CDR3 residues: CANRAGGEESPLHF. CDR3 bases: TGTGCCAACCGGGCAGGGGGCGAGGAGTCACCCCTCCACTTT.

This chain uses TRBV5-6 with TRBJ2-3; D remains ambiguous. Germline V CDR1 and CDR2: SGHDT, YYEEEE. This CDR3 spans 13 amino acids. Deletions cut 4 bases from V and 0 bases from J, with 6 bases between. The CDR3 bases are TGTGCCAGCAGCAGAAGTAGCACAGATACGCAGTATTTT. Translating it yields CASSRSSTDTQYF.

The CDR3 region has the DNA TGTGCCAGTAGTAACCAGGGAGATGAAAAACTGTTTTTT. Its translation: CASSNQGDEKLFF. This sequence joins TRBV19 and TRBJ1-4; possible D gene TRBD1, 5 bases. V was shortened by 4 bases and J by 6 bases, with 9 bases between the two germline ends. Germline V gives CDR1 LNHDA, CDR2 SQIVND (reference sequence). The CDR3 totals 13 residues.

The chain combines TRBV18 with TRBJ2-7, with 12 bases aligning to TRBD1. This CDR3 region has 14 residues. Germline CDR1 KGHSH, CDR2 LQKENI. The J segment lost 6 bases and the V segment lost 6 bases, leaving 6 bases of the junction unmatched. The CDR3 DNA follows: TGTGCCAGCTCCGGGGGACAGGGGGCCGGCGAGCAGTACTTC. This sequence encodes CASSGGQGAGEQYF.

A word on this clone: The sample holds other DNA sequences that translate to the same CDR3. This chain connects TRBV5-1 to TRBJ2-6; possibly TRBD2 for D (5 bases). There are 17 residues in the CDR3. V was pared by 0 bases and J by 0 bases, with 10 bases between. Germline CDR1 SGHRS, CDR2 YFSETQ. The CDR3 is CASSLVGGSSGANVLTF. In DNA, the CDR3 is TGCGCCAGCAGCTTGGTGGGCGGGTCCTCTGGGGCCAACGTCCTGACTTTC.

The chain links TRBV19 to TRBJ1-5; TRBD1 is a possible D gene (5 bases). Germline CDR1 and CDR2: LNHDA and SQIVND (reference sequence). V was cut by 6 bases and J by 7 bases, with 16 bases left in between. This CDR3 is built from 14 residues. Here the CDR3 reads CASRHRPGEQPQHF. CDR3 nucleotide sequence: TGTGCCAGTAGGCACAGGCCCGGAGAACAGCCCCAGCATTTT.

As for this clone: The identical CDR3 is also encoded by other nucleotide sequences in the sample. The rearrangement links TRBV30 to TRBJ2-3; 9 positions agree with TRBD2. Germline V lookup: CDR1 GTSNPN, CDR2 SVGIG (reference sequence). Trimming cost V 2 bases and J 3 bases; bases outside gene matches: 6. This CDR3 region has 15 residues. CDR3 loop: CAWSLAGGRTDTQYF. DNA for the CDR3: TGTGCCTGGAGTCTGGCGGGAGGGAGGACAGATACGCAGTATTTT.

As to this clone: The sample has other DNA sequences that encode this CDR3 too. This chain links TRBV2 with TRBJ1-1; D unclear. V shed 1 base and J shed 5 bases, with 8 bases lying between them. Germline values: CDR1 SNHLY, CDR2 FYNNEI. This CDR3 region has 13 residues. The CDR3 is CASSEGGGTEAFF. Here the CDR3 DNA reads TGTGCCAGCAGTGAAGGGGGAGGAACTGAAGCTTTCTTT.

This chain uses TRBV7-9 with TRBJ2-7; D is undetermined. Trimming took 4 bases from V and 7 from J, leaving 8 bases between them. Germline CDR1 and CDR2: SEHNR and FQNEAQ (reference sequence). The CDR3 has 11 amino acids. For the CDR3, the DNA is TGTGCCAGCAGCTCCATCGAGGAGCAGTACTTC. The encoded protein is CASSSIEEQYF.

V usage is TRBV28 and J usage is TRBJ2-5; possibly TRBD1 for D (5 bases). CDR3 length: 14 residues. The V end lost 7 bases, the J end lost 1 base, and 13 bases lay between the germline ends. Germline V lookup: CDR1 MDHEN, CDR2 SYDVKM. Written as DNA, the CDR3 is TGTGCCAGCAAACTACAGGACATCCAAGAGACCCAGTACTTC. Residues: CASKLQDIQETQYF.